These T cell receptor beta chains were read from a single sample in a study of beta chain features in type 1 diabetes. The protocol was immunoSEQ multiplex PCR, while the TCRdb copy is restricted to in-frame clones and leaves out a portion. The sample lists about 360,000 clones, around 13% occurring once. The sample taken for sequencing was naive CD4+ T cells from blood. The origin of the receptors is a man aged 18 to 29 in good health. The CDR3 runs from the conserved cysteine through the conserved F or W. Fields, in order: clone size, D gene, V gene, J gene, CDR3 protein, CDR3 DNA. The D gene is left open where the match is weak. Not every row has a clone size; where given, it reads once, few, many or a size class.

size: few
D: .
V: TRBV5-4
J: TRBJ2-7
CDR3: CASSLGGGLSYEQYF
DNA: TGTGCCAGCAGCTTGGGGGGCGGCCTCTCCTACGAGCAGTACTTC

size: few
D: .
V: TRBV6-5
J: TRBJ2-7
CDR3: CASSYSRGGVYEQYF
DNA: TGTGCCAGCAGTTACTCGAGGGGGGGGGTCTACGAGCAGTACTTC

size: .
D: TRBD2
V: TRBV28
J: TRBJ2-2
CDR3: CASSLAASGTGELFF
DNA: TGTGCCAGCAGTTTAGCGGCTAGCGGCACCGGGGAGCTGTTTTTT

size: once
D: TRBD1
V: TRBV7-2
J: TRBJ1-2
CDR3: CASSLGQGTVGYTF
DNA: TGTGCCAGCAGTCTCGGACAGGGGACTGTAGGCTACACCTTC

size: .
D: .
V: TRBV29-1
J: TRBJ2-3
CDR3: CSVERQISTDTQYF
DNA: TGCAGCGTTGAACGACAGATTAGCACAGATACGCAGTATTTT

size: few
D: .
V: TRBV10-3
J: TRBJ1-1
CDR3: CAISEPTVNTEAFF
DNA: TGTGCCATCAGTGAACCGACAGTTAACACTGAAGCTTTCTTT

size: .
D: .
V: TRBV18
J: TRBJ1-2
CDR3: CASSPQEQASYGYTF
DNA: TGTGCCAGCTCACCGCAAGAACAGGCGTCCTATGGCTACACCTTC

size: .
D: .
V: TRBV28
J: TRBJ2-7
CDR3: CASRDSTYEQYF
DNA: TGTGCCAGCAGGGACAGTACCTACGAGCAGTACTTC

size: many
D: TRBD2
V: TRBV19
J: TRBJ2-1
CDR3: CASRRSGMNEQFF
DNA: TGTGCCAGTAGAAGAAGCGGGATGAATGAGCAGTTCTTC

size: few
D: TRBD1
V: TRBV29-1
J: TRBJ1-2
CDR3: CSVLTGGDYGYTF
DNA: TGCAGCGTGTTGACAGGGGGCGACTATGGCTACACCTTC

size: .
D: TRBD1
V: TRBV27
J: TRBJ2-1
CDR3: CASSVRTGSYNEQFF
DNA: TGTGCCAGCAGTGTCCGGACAGGCTCCTACAATGAGCAGTTCTTC

size: .
D: .
V: TRBV15
J: TRBJ2-7
CDR3: CATSNQGFGFKYF
DNA: TGTGCCACCAGCAACCAGGGGTTCGGGTTTAAGTACTTC

size: .
D: .
V: TRBV6-5
J: TRBJ1-3
CDR3: CASTEISGNTIYF
DNA: TGTGCCAGCACAGAAATCTCTGGAAACACCATATATTTT

size: many
D: .
V: TRBV29-1
J: TRBJ2-7
CDR3: CSVRGQMTLEQYF
DNA: TGCAGCGTCCGAGGACAGATGACTTTGGAGCAGTACTTC

size: .
D: TRBD1
V: TRBV4-2
J: TRBJ2-7
CDR3: CASSHRDRAYEQYF
DNA: TGTGCCAGCAGCCACCGGGACAGGGCATACGAGCAGTACTTC

size: .
D: .
V: TRBV6-6
J: TRBJ1-5
CDR3: CASSLSGF
DNA: TGTGCCAGCAGTCTTTCGGGATTT

size: .
D: TRBD2
V: TRBV7-8
J: TRBJ2-2
CDR3: CASSSGGPNTGELFF
DNA: TGTGCCAGCTCTAGCGGGGGGCCTAACACCGGGGAGCTGTTTTTT

size: few
D: TRBD2
V: TRBV27
J: TRBJ2-1
CDR3: CASDLAGRSYNEQFF
DNA: TGTGCCAGTGATTTAGCGGGGAGGTCCTACAATGAGCAGTTCTTC

size: .
D: .
V: TRBV29-1
J: TRBJ2-1
CDR3: CSVGRDSYNEQFF
DNA: TGCAGCGTTGGGAGGGACTCCTACAATGAGCAGTTCTTC

size: .
D: TRBD1
V: TRBV9
J: TRBJ2-7
CDR3: CASSKSGTVSYEQYF
DNA: TGTGCCAGCAGCAAATCCGGGACAGTCTCCTACGAGCAGTACTTC

size: few
D: TRBD1
V: TRBV19
J: TRBJ2-6
CDR3: CASSKTGEGANVLTF
DNA: TGTGCCAGTAGTAAAACAGGGGAAGGGGCCAACGTCCTGACTTTC

size: few
D: TRBD2
V: TRBV30
J: TRBJ2-7
CDR3: CAWSGGYEQYF
DNA: TGTGCCTGGAGCGGGGGGTACGAGCAGTACTTC

size: few
D: .
V: TRBV7-9
J: TRBJ1-2
CDR3: CASSFAGQNYGYTF
DNA: TGTGCCAGCAGCTTCGCTGGACAGAACTATGGCTACACCTTC

size: .
D: .
V: TRBV28
J: TRBJ2-3
CDR3: CASSLSSDTQYF
DNA: TGTGCCAGCAGTTTATCTTCAGATACGCAGTATTTT

size: few
D: .
V: TRBV19
J: TRBJ2-1
CDR3: CASSQDRLPPYNEQFF
DNA: TGTGCCAGTAGTCAGGACAGACTACCTCCTTACAATGAGCAGTTCTTC

size: .
D: TRBD2
V: TRBV2
J: TRBJ2-3
CDR3: CASTPTSGGGDTQYF
DNA: TGTGCCAGCACCCCGACTAGCGGGGGAGGGGATACGCAGTATTTT

size: .
D: .
V: TRBV18
J: TRBJ2-7
CDR3: CASSPRTEDEQYF
DNA: TGTGCCAGCTCACCACGGACGGAGGACGAGCAGTACTTC

size: few
D: .
V: TRBV7-8
J: TRBJ1-5
CDR3: CASSLVQGTQPQHF
DNA: TGTGCCAGCAGCTTAGTTCAGGGCACTCAGCCCCAGCATTTT

size: .
D: TRBD2
V: TRBV18
J: TRBJ2-1
CDR3: CASSPLGSGSHNEQLF
DNA: TGTGCCAGCTCACCATTAGGGAGCGGGAGCCACAATGAGCAGCTCTTC

size: .
D: TRBD1
V: TRBV28
J: TRBJ1-5
CDR3: CASSLLGVQGGNQPQHF
DNA: TGTGCCAGCAGTTTGTTGGGTGTGCAGGGGGGCAATCAGCCCCAGCATTTT

size: .
D: TRBD1
V: TRBV18
J: TRBJ1-2
CDR3: CASSTTGAYGYTF
DNA: TGTGCCAGCTCAACGACAGGGGCCTATGGCTACACCTTC

size: .
D: .
V: TRBV28
J: TRBJ1-5
CDR3: CASSPSGLGGNQPQHF
DNA: TGTGCCAGCAGTCCCTCCGGACTCGGGGGCAATCAGCCCCAGCATTTT

size: .
D: .
V: TRBV30
J: TRBJ2-7
CDR3: CAWSALRVGEQYF
DNA: TGTGCCTGGAGTGCCCTCAGGGTAGGCGAGCAGTACTTC

size: .
D: TRBD2
V: TRBV7-2
J: TRBJ2-5
CDR3: CASSSGLAGGLQETQYF
DNA: TGTGCCAGCAGCTCGGGACTAGCGGGGGGGCTCCAAGAGACCCAGTACTTC

size: few
D: TRBD2
V: TRBV7-3
J: TRBJ2-1
CDR3: CASSLPGAAGVNEQFF
DNA: TGTGCCAGCAGCCTCCCAGGAGCGGCGGGAGTCAATGAGCAGTTCTTC

size: few
D: TRBD2
V: TRBV7-2
J: TRBJ2-7
CDR3: CASSLPSGAYEQYF
DNA: TGTGCCAGCAGCTTACCCAGCGGGGCCTACGAGCAGTACTTC

size: few
D: .
V: TRBV4-3
J: TRBJ2-1
CDR3: CASSQDFNLKQFF
DNA: TGCGCCAGCAGCCAAGATTTTAACTTGAAGCAGTTCTTC

size: few
D: TRBD2
V: TRBV5-4
J: TRBJ2-1
CDR3: CASSLAGTRGEQFF
DNA: TGTGCCAGCAGCTTGGCCGGGACTAGAGGCGAGCAGTTCTTC

size: .
D: TRBD2
V: TRBV10-3
J: TRBJ2-6
CDR3: CAISPSGGRPGANVLTF
DNA: TGTGCCATCAGTCCCTCGGGCGGGAGGCCTGGGGCCAACGTCCTGACTTTC

size: .
D: .
V: TRBV6-6
J: TRBJ2-2
CDR3: CASSPELASTGELFF
DNA: TGTGCCAGCAGTCCTGAACTAGCAAGCACCGGGGAGCTGTTTTTT

size: few
D: .
V: TRBV7-9
J: TRBJ2-6
CDR3: CASTVLSAVGANVLTF
DNA: TGTGCCAGCACCGTCCTCTCCGCAGTCGGGGCCAACGTCCTGACTTTC

size: .
D: .
V: TRBV5-1
J: TRBJ2-7
CDR3: CASSLATDGEQYF
DNA: TGCGCCAGCAGCTTGGCGACCGACGGGGAGCAGTACTTC

size: few
D: .
V: TRBV11-2
J: TRBJ1-2
CDR3: CASSLGQDYGYTF
DNA: TGTGCCAGCAGCTTAGGCCAGGACTATGGCTACACCTTC

size: .
D: .
V: TRBV5-1
J: TRBJ2-5
CDR3: CASGLRDSAQETQYF
DNA: TGCGCCAGCGGACTACGAGACAGTGCCCAAGAGACCCAGTACTTC

size: few
D: TRBD1
V: TRBV9
J: TRBJ2-2
CDR3: CASSVGTVNTGELFF
DNA: TGTGCCAGCAGCGTTGGGACAGTGAACACCGGGGAGCTGTTTTTT

size: .
D: TRBD1
V: TRBV4-1
J: TRBJ2-6
CDR3: CASSPMTGKSGANVLTF
DNA: TGCGCCAGCAGCCCAATGACAGGGAAGTCTGGGGCCAACGTCCTGACTTTC

size: .
D: TRBD1
V: TRBV7-3
J: TRBJ1-2
CDR3: CASSLTGTGVSNYGYTF
DNA: TGTGCCAGCAGCCTTACCGGGACAGGGGTGTCTAACTATGGCTACACCTTC

size: few
D: TRBD1
V: TRBV7-8
J: TRBJ2-7
CDR3: CASSTRRDRTYEQYF
DNA: TGTGCCAGCAGCACACGCCGGGACAGAACCTACGAGCAGTACTTC

size: .
D: .
V: TRBV9
J: TRBJ2-7
CDR3: CASSVATGYEQYF
DNA: TGTGCCAGCAGCGTAGCTACAGGCTACGAGCAGTACTTC